The entry below gives a single TCR beta chain sequence along with its context. Enrolled through a virtual design, the participants were between roughly 18 and 95 years of age and came from some 26 US areas. This record comes from a study of blood T cell repertoires in COVID-19. Overall study: From the United States, Italy and Spain came samples of acute and convalescent COVID-19. T cells, B-cell-depleted T cells, or PBMCs supplied cDNA or gDNA.

The authors' processing: Estimated nucleated cell counts came from reference gene primer amplification. Using immunoSEQ multiplex PCR, the repertoire was profiled, and TCRdb retains in-frame clones only, with some absent. V and J calls plus clone size are reproduced from that table; the DNA served to infer D and trimming. The sample has approximately 330,000 clones, approximately 86% seen once. The CDR3 has 15 residues. V lost 5 bases to trimming and J lost 4 bases; unmatched junction nucleotides: 4. Germline-derived CDR1 and CDR2 are SGHRS and YFSETQ. The chain has TRBV5-1 and TRBJ2-2, with 11 nucleotides matching TRBD2. Material: PBMCs or T cells enriched from blood (not recorded which). The receptor's source is a woman between 40 and 55 years old with acute COVID-19. The CDR3 spells CASRSSGGTTGELFF. The DNA for the CDR3 is TGCGCCAGCAGATCTAGCGGGGGGACCACCGGGGAGCTGTTTTTT.